Listed here are 30 T cell receptor beta chains from one sample, sequenced in a study of T cell repertoires in cytomegalovirus infection. TCRdb ran MiXCR on the reads and lists one entry per CDR3 protein. The sample has some 280,000 distinct CDR3 sequences; roughly 15% are singletons. Sequenced sample: PBMCs. Receptors were obtained from a human donor in good health (CMV status not recorded). Some clones in this sample may be carry-over from other donors' samples.

The rearrangement links TRBV4-2 to TRBJ1-3, with D possibly TRBD1 on 6 matching bases. V was cut by 0 bases and J by 6 bases, with 18 bases left in between. The CDR3 extends over 17 amino acids. Germline V lookup: CDR1 LGHNA, CDR2 YNFKEQ. The CDR3 DNA reads TGTGCCAGCAGCCAAGACGACCGGACAGACACCAAAAACACCATATATTTT. Translated: CASSQDDRTDTKNTIYF.

This clonotype appeared many times. The rearrangement uses TRBV7-2 and TRBJ2-1, with 10 bases lining up with TRBD2. This CDR3 contains 15 residues. With V trimmed by 8 bases and J by 3 bases, 7 bases remained unmatched. Germline V gene lookup returns CDR1 SGHTA and CDR2 FQGNSA. Written as DNA, the CDR3 is TGTGCCAGCGGTCCTAGCGGGAGCGTCTACAATGAGCAGTTCTTC. It codes for CASGPSGSVYNEQFF.

This clonotype turned up a few times. V is TRBV5-4 and J is TRBJ2-2; D is unresolved. The CDR3 has 15 amino acids. V was cut by 2 bases and J by 4 bases, with 12 bases left in between. CDR1 SGHNT and CDR2 YYREEE come from the germline V gene (reference sequence). CDR3 coding DNA: TGTGCCAGCAGCTTCGAAGGGTTCATCACCGGGGAGCTGTTTTTT. Translation gives CASSFEGFITGELFF.

This rearrangement joins TRBV6-2 or TRBV6-3 to TRBJ2-5, with unresolved D. Per the germline V gene, CDR1 is MNHEY and CDR2 is SVGEGT. With 8 bases removed from V and 4 bases from J, the gap between germline ends came to 5 bases. The CDR3 totals 10 residues. The CDR3 loop reads CASGIETQYF. Here the CDR3 DNA reads TGTGCCAGCGGAATAGAGACCCAGTACTTC.

The genes are TRBV20-1 and TRBJ2-1; D is possibly TRBD2 (5 bases). CDR1 and CDR2 from the germline V gene are DFQATT and SNEGSKA (reference sequence). There are 15 residues in the CDR3. V lost 1 base, J lost 7 bases, and 17 bases lay in between. The CDR3 coding sequence is TGCAGTGCTAGAGGGGAAACGGGGTTTATAAATGAGCAGTTCTTC. Its protein product is CSARGETGFINEQFF.

This clonotype appeared many times. The rearrangement joins TRBV6-2 or TRBV6-3 to TRBJ2-1; 15 bases agree with TRBD2. This CDR3 comprises 13 residues. Germline trimming cut 7 bases from V and 9 bases from J; bases unmatched to any gene: 1. Per the germline V gene, CDR1 is MNHEY and CDR2 is SVGEGT. CDR3: CASKGLAGGEQFF. The CDR3 region has the DNA TGTGCCAGCAAGGGACTAGCGGGAGGTGAGCAGTTCTTC.

This chain uses TRBV29-1 with TRBJ1-4; tentative D call: TRBD1 (6 bases). The CDR3 sequence is 14 residues long. V was cut by 6 bases and J by 3 bases, with 14 bases left in between. Looked up from germline, CDR1 is SQVTM and CDR2 is ANQGSEA. The CDR3 coding sequence is TGCAGCGTAGACGGACAGAGGTCTAATGAAAAACTGTTTTTT. The encoded protein is CSVDGQRSNEKLFF.

This clonotype was counted at least ten times. The J gene is TRBJ2-2, the V gene TRBV11-3, with 8 bases aligning to TRBD1. The trim removed 1 base at V and 5 bases at J, leaving 6 bases unmatched. This CDR3 has 16 residues. The germline V gene has CDR1 SGHNT and CDR2 YENEEA. The CDR3 protein is CASSLATGGITGELFF. The DNA of the CDR3 is TGTGCCAGCAGCTTAGCAACAGGGGGAATAACCGGGGAGCTGTTTTTT.

In its sample, this clonotype was seen many times. The chain links TRBV19 to TRBJ2-1, with TRBD2 identical over 11 bases. The ends lost 5 bases at V and 10 bases at J; junction bases unmatched: 7. Germline V CDR1 and CDR2: LNHDA, SQIVND (reference sequence). This CDR3 comprises 14 residues. CDR3 protein: CASSSTSGIDEQFF. The CDR3 region has the DNA TGTGCCAGTAGTTCGACTAGCGGGATCGACGAGCAGTTCTTC.

This clonotype has just a few counts. This chain connects TRBV6-2 or TRBV6-3 to TRBJ2-7, with 10 positions matching TRBD2. Per germline, CDR1 MNHEY and CDR2 SVGEGT. With V trimmed by 6 bases and J by 4 bases, 12 bases remained unmatched. The CDR3 sequence is 16 residues long. DNA for the CDR3: TGTGCCAGCAGCAACCCCCCGGGACTAGCGCGATACGAGCAGTACTTC. This gives the protein CASSNPPGLARYEQYF.

This clonotype was recorded at least ten times. This chain joins TRBV7-8 and TRBJ2-7; the D call may be TRBD1 or TRBD2 (6 bases each). CDR1 is SGHVS and CDR2 is FQNEAQ in the germline V gene. Trimming shortened V by 1 base and J by 0 bases, and 16 bases separated the two germline ends. The CDR3 covers 17 residues. CDR3 bases: TGTGCCAGCAGCTTAGAGAGGAGGGGGGTTCGCTCCTACGAGCAGTACTTC. Its protein product is CASSLERRGVRSYEQYF.

This clonotype has at least ten counts. The chain recombines TRBV7-8 with TRBJ1-2, with a weak D call TRBD1 (6 bases). Trimming left V 5 bases short and J 5 bases short, with 33 bases between. Germline CDR1 is SGHVS and CDR2 is FQNEAQ. The CDR3 spans 20 residues. CDR3 DNA: TGTGCCAGCAGCCCTACCCGGGGGGCCGCCATCGGGGGCCGGATATATGGCTACACCTTC. Its protein is CASSPTRGAAIGGRIYGYTF.

This chain links TRBV10-3 with TRBJ1-2; D call uncertain. The V end lost 9 bases, the J end lost 6 bases, and 14 bases lay between the germline ends. In germline, CDR1 is ENHRY, CDR2 SYGVKD. CDR3 size: 12 residues. The CDR3 DNA reads TGTGCCATTAACGGGGTGTTCGATGGCTACACCTTC. Translated, it gives CAINGVFDGYTF.

This clonotype was seen only a few times. The gene calls are TRBV29-1 and TRBJ1-4; D may be TRBD1 (6 bases). Trimming cost V 7 bases and J 8 bases, with 20 bases left between them. CDR3 length: 14 residues. Germline V gene sequence: CDR1 SQVTM, CDR2 ANQGSEA. The CDR3 reads CSGNIGGSGEKLFF. In DNA form, the CDR3 reads TGCAGCGGAAATATTGGGGGCTCGGGAGAAAAACTGTTTTTT.

The V and J genes are TRBV29-1 and TRBJ1-3, with TRBD1 matching over 8 bases. V was clipped by 3 bases and J by 2 bases; unmatched bases: 6. Germline lookup yields CDR1 SQVTM and CDR2 ANQGSEA. This CDR3 is built from 15 residues. DNA for the CDR3: TGCAGCGTTGACGTAACAGGGGGAACTGGAAACACCATATATTTT. Translating gives CSVDVTGGTGNTIYF.

This clonotype was detected ten times or more. J is TRBJ2-4 and V is TRBV6-1, with D tentatively TRBD2 (6 bases). Germline loops: CDR1 MNHNS, CDR2 SASEGT. Trimming removed 5 bases from V and 7 bases from J, with 15 bases in between. This CDR3 contains 14 residues. The CDR3 reads CASSTGTGLNIQYF. CDR3 DNA: TGTGCCAGCAGTACCGGGACTGGGCTGAACATTCAGTACTTC.

The chain is built from TRBV6-6 and TRBJ2-4; no clear D. The CDR3 covers 16 residues. V gave up 0 bases and J gave up 0 bases, with 9 bases separating them. Germline-derived CDR1 and CDR2 are MNHNY and SVGAGI (reference sequence). CDR3 region: CASSYSREAAKNIQYF. CDR3 bases: TGTGCCAGCAGTTACTCGAGAGAGGCAGCCAAAAACATTCAGTACTTC.

This rearrangement joins TRBV20-1 to TRBJ2-7, with 9 bases aligning to TRBD1. The CDR3 is made up of 12 amino acids. V dropped 6 bases and J dropped 4; count of bases not matched to a gene: 4. Germline V gene sequence: CDR1 DFQATT, CDR2 SNEGSKA (reference sequence). The CDR3 nucleotides are TGCAGTGCCGGACAGGGGACTTACGAGCAGTACTTC. It specifies CSAGQGTYEQYF.

This chain joins TRBV29-1 and TRBJ1-2; 9 bases map to TRBD1. Germline loops: CDR1 SQVTM, CDR2 ANQGSEA. The V segment lost 7 bases and the J segment 4 bases; nucleotides outside the gene matches: 1. The CDR3 contains 11 residues. This CDR3 reads CSDRGLYGYTF. The CDR3 bases are TGCAGCGACAGGGGGCTCTATGGCTACACCTTC.

The chain carries TRBV20-1 and TRBJ1-2; possibly TRBD1 for D (5 bases). The CDR3 is 15 amino acids. Germline V CDR1 and CDR2: DFQATT, SNEGSKA (reference sequence). The V and J ends lost 0 bases and 8 bases respectively, with 19 bases between them. The CDR3 coding sequence is TGCAGTGCTAGAGATCGAGGTCGGGGGGAAACGGGCTACACCTTC. This codes for CSARDRGRGETGYTF.

This clonotype was seen only a few times. This sequence joins TRBV20-1 and TRBJ1-3, with D uncertain. The CDR3 is made up of 14 amino acids. In germline, CDR1 is DFQATT, CDR2 SNEGSKA (reference sequence). V gave up 3 bases and J gave up 0 bases, with 9 bases separating them. The CDR3 reads CSARPPGSGNTIYF. CDR3 nucleotide sequence: TGCAGTGCTAGGCCCCCCGGCTCTGGAAACACCATATATTTT.

V and J are TRBV20-1 and TRBJ1-1; D is ambiguous. Trimming removed 1 base at V and 1 base at J, with 13 bases between. CDR1 is DFQATT, CDR2 SNEGSKA, per germline (reference sequence). This CDR3 contains 15 residues. In DNA form, the CDR3 reads TGCAGTGCTAGAGGCGGAGGGTGGAGGAACACTGAAGCTTTCTTT. The encoded protein is CSARGGGWRNTEAFF.

This clonotype showed up many times. The chain carries TRBV6-8 and TRBJ2-3; 8 bases fit TRBD2. Germline CDR1 is MNHGY and CDR2 is SAAAGT. Trimming cost V 5 bases and J 6 bases; bases outside gene matches: 7. The CDR3 is 14 residues long. The CDR3 loop reads CASSPSGRGDTQYF. The CDR3, as DNA: TGTGCCAGCAGTCCCAGCGGGAGAGGTGATACGCAGTATTTT.

The chain recombines TRBV19 with TRBJ1-6, with D unresolved. The V end was cut by 11 bases, the J end by 4 bases, with 12 bases between. The germline gives CDR1 LNHDA, CDR2 SQIVND (reference sequence). The CDR3 is 13 amino acids. The CDR3 DNA is TGTGCCGCCCGGGCGGGGTATAATTCACCCCTCCACTTT. Amino acids: CAARAGYNSPLHF. Looking up the rest from reference TRBV19 and TRBJ1-6 gives the full variable domain: DGGITQSPKYLFRKEGQNVTLSCEQNLNHDAMYWYRQDPGQGLRLIYYSQIVNDFQKGDIAEGYSVSREKKESFPLTVTSAQKNPTAFYLCAARAGYNSPLHFGNGTRLTVT.

This clonotype was seen a handful of times. The chain recombines TRBV27 with TRBJ2-7; D might be TRBD1 (6 bases). This CDR3 is built from 14 residues. CDR1 MNHEY and CDR2 SMNVEV come from the germline V gene (reference sequence). The V and J ends lost 2 bases and 3 bases respectively, with 11 bases between them. CDR3 sequence reads: CASSLVGQHYEQYF. The CDR3 bases are TGTGCCAGCAGTTTAGTCGGACAGCACTACGAGCAGTACTTC.

In its sample, this clonotype was seen many times. This chain links TRBV7-3 with TRBJ2-2, with D perhaps TRBD1 (6 bases). V shed 4 bases and J shed 4 bases, with 19 bases lying between them. Looked up from germline, CDR1 is SGHTA and CDR2 is FQGTGA. The CDR3 covers 17 residues. As DNA, the CDR3 is TGTGCCAGCAGCTCCTTCGGGAAGCAGGGGACCACCGGGGAGCTGTTTTTT. Protein: CASSSFGKQGTTGELFF. Full variable domain (missing parts from reference TRBV7-3 and TRBJ2-2): GAGVSQTPSNKVTEKGKYVELRCDPISGHTALYWYRQSLGQGPEFLIYFQGTGAADDSGLPNDRFFAVRPEGSVSTLKIQRTERGDSAVYLCASSSFGKQGTTGELFFGEGSRLTVL.

CDR3 protein: CSVTAGGSDEQFF. CDR3 DNA sequence: TGCAGTGTCACAGCGGGAGGAAGTGATGAGCAGTTCTTC. The chain recombines TRBV20-1 with TRBJ2-1; 9 bases align to TRBD2. The J segment lost 8 bases and the V segment lost 7 bases, leaving 9 bases of the junction unmatched. The CDR3 has 13 amino acids. Germline V gene lookup returns CDR1 DFQATT and CDR2 SNEGSKA (reference sequence).

This chain uses TRBV7-2 with TRBJ1-5; D is ambiguous. CDR3 length equals 14 residues. The V gene lost 5 bases and the J gene lost 7 bases, with 15 bases spanning the gap. The germline V gene has CDR1 SGHTA and CDR2 FQGNSA. The CDR3 protein is CASSVFGDNQPQHF. The DNA of the CDR3 is TGTGCCAGCAGCGTCTTCGGTGATAACCAGCCCCAGCATTTT.

J is TRBJ1-2 and V is TRBV20-1; the match to TRBD1 covers 9 bases. The CDR3 runs to 14 residues. V trimming: 1 base; J trimming: 7 bases; junction bases outside the gene matches: 7. Germline CDR1 reads DFQATT; CDR2 reads SNEGSKA (reference sequence). CDR3 amino acids: CSARGDRDRRGYTF. CDR3 in DNA: TGCAGTGCTAGAGGGGACAGGGATCGACGTGGCTACACCTTC.

The sample holds a few counts of this clonotype. One junction end does not reproduce the germline sequence, and a read error may be involved. V gene TRBV10-3 combines with J gene TRBJ2-2, with 7 nucleotides matching TRBD2. Germline CDR1 ENHRY, CDR2 SYGVKD. CDR3 size: 15 residues. The CDR3 region has the DNA TGTGCCATCAGCGGGACTACGTCGAACACCGGGGACCTGTTTTTT. It translates to CAISGTTSNTGDLFF.